What follows describes a single T cell receptor (beta chain). Antigen: not known. With 0 bases removed from V and 8 bases from J, the gap between germline ends came to 16 bases. The CDR3 is 14 amino acids. Per germline, CDR1 GTSNPN and CDR2 SVGIG (reference sequence). PCR was performed using 60 Vbeta and 13 Jbeta primers. In the source study's methods: Later work found 80 million to 85 million unique TCR beta chains, with some 11 million shared. Assay used: immunoSEQ multiplex PCR; TCRdb lists only in-frame clones, some missing. The V and J calls and clone size were taken over from that table, and D and trimming were inferred from the DNA. The sample gives about 230,000 clones, over 75% of which show up once; approximately 0.49% is in the top ten. The data stem from a study of cytomegalovirus exposure and HLA in healthy donors. Findings and limits, study-wide: CMV serostatus alone was available as immune exposure information. HLA-A and HLA-B allele assignments for most subjects were reportedly predicted accurately using TCR beta sequences. DRB1 had the most TCR associations and HLA-C the fewest, a later analysis found, with rates varying by HLA locus.

The genes are TRBV30 and TRBJ1-2; D is possibly TRBD1 (6 bases). The receptor's source is a boy younger than 18 in good health and CMV-seronegative. Sequencing was performed on PBMCs. The CDR3 here is CAWSVPPGAGGYTF. The DNA for the CDR3 is TGTGCCTGGAGTGTACCGCCAGGGGCGGGCGGCTACACCTTC.